This TCR beta chain stems from a study of blood T cell repertoires in COVID-19. For the study at large: Collection of acute and convalescent COVID-19 samples took place in the United States, Italy and Spain. In each case, the material was cDNA or gDNA derived from T cells, B-cell-depleted T cells, or PBMCs.

Assay: immunoSEQ multiplex PCR; the TCRdb copy retains only in-frame clones and omits some. The sample carries about 240,000 clones, 75% to 85% recorded once. The CDR3 has 13 residues. Germline CDR1 SGHDN, CDR2 FVKESK. V was cut by 3 bases and J by 5 bases, with 10 bases left in between. The source material was peripheral blood. The source is a woman in her sixties or seventies with active or convalescent COVID-19. This sequence joins TRBV14 and TRBJ1-2; D is ambiguous. CDR3 coding DNA: TGTGCCAGCAGCCAGGGCAGAACGTATGGCTACACCTTC. It codes for CASSQGRTYGYTF.